This paragraph reports one TCR beta chain. As yet, its antigen is unknown. Germline V gene lookup returns CDR1 SGHVS and CDR2 FNYEAQ. The V end was cut by 4 bases, the J end by 4 bases, with 4 bases between. The CDR3 runs to 11 residues. The data originate from a study of cytomegalovirus exposure and HLA in healthy donors. Looking at the study overall: Ancestry clustering placed more than 80% of approximately 370 genotyped donors in the Caucasian-associated cluster.

Primers included in the PCR were 60 Vbeta and 13 Jbeta primers. TCRdb keeps only in-frame clones here, not all; method: immunoSEQ multiplex PCR. Of about 76,000 clones listed, roughly 78% are singletons. Study-wide findings and caveats: Across donors, presence/absence analyses took sequencing depth to be roughly uniform. TCR beta V- and J-gene trimming, according to a later analysis, was linked to a missense DCLRE1C variant.

The chain joins TRBV7-6 to TRBJ2-5; D is undetermined. The sequenced sample consisted of PBMCs. This receptor was obtained from a man aged 30 to 39 in good health and CMV-seronegative. CDR3 coding DNA: TGTGCCAGCAGCTCCTCAGAGACCCAGTACTTC. The encoded protein is CASSSSETQYF.